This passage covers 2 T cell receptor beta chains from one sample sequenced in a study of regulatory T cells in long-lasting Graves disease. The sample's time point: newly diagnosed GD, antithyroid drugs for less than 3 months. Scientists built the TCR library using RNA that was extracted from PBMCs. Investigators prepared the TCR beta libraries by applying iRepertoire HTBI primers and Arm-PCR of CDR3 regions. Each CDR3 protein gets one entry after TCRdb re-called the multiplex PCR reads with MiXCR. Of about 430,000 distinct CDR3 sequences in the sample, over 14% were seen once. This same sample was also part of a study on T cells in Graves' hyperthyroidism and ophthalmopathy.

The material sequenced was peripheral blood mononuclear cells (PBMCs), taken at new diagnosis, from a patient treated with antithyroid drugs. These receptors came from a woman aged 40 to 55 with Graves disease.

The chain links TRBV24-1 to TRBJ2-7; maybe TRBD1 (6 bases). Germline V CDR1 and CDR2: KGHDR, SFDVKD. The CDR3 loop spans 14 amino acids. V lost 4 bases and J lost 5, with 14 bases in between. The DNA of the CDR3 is TGTGCCACCAGTGACTCGGGACATTCGGACGAGCAGTACTTC. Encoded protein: CATSDSGHSDEQYF.

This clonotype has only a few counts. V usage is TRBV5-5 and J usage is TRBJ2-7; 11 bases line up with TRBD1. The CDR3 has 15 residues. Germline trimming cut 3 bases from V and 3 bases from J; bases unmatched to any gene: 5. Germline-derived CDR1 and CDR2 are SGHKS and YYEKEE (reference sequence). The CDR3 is CASSSGTGGFYEQYF. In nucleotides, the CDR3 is TGTGCCAGCAGCTCGGGGACAGGGGGTTTCTACGAGCAGTACTTC. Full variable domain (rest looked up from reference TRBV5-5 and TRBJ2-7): DAGVTQSPTHLIKTRGQQVTLRCSPISGHKSVSWYQQVLGQGPQFIFQYYEKEERGRGNFPDRFSARQFPNYSSELNVNALLLGDSALYLCASSSGTGGFYEQYFGPGTRLTVT.